Below, one T cell receptor (beta chain) is given with its context. This entry comes from a study of beta chain features in type 1 diabetes. Sequenced material consisted of expressed TCRB transcripts (all of the isolated RNA was reverse transcribed). Assay: immunoSEQ multiplex PCR; the TCRdb copy retains only in-frame clones and omits some. Counted here are hundreds of thousands of clones, approximately 10% occurring once; the ten biggest clones make up less than 0.06%. The V end was cut by 6 bases, the J end by 0 bases, with 11 bases between. This CDR3 spans 13 amino acids. Germline CDR1 and CDR2: SQVTM and ANQGSEA.

The V call is TRBV29-1, the J call TRBJ2-5; D is unclear. This clonotype was obtained from a young woman in good health. The source material was naive CD4+ T cells from blood. CDR3 sequence: CSVVGINQETQYF. For the CDR3, the DNA is TGCAGCGTCGTCGGCATAAACCAAGAGACCCAGTACTTC.